This TCR beta chain was profiled in a study of blood T cells in healthy people across ages. Study results and caveats: In older individuals, TCR beta diversity per million T cells was lower, falling roughly linearly with age.

This clonotype was counted at least ten times. Its antigen is not identified. A sample-barcoded 5' primer and a J-beta primer mix were used in a second PCR of roughly 7 to 12 cycles. A template-switch adaptor that had 12 random nucleotides put a tag on each cDNA molecule. TCRdb analysed the 5' RACE reads with MiXCR anew, one entry per CDR3 protein. The sample includes 600,000 or so distinct CDR3 sequences, under 30% seen only once; the top ten take 15% to 19%. A minimum of 7 million PBMCs was isolated per sample. The V gene end was trimmed by 7 bases and the J gene end by 9 bases; junction bases not matched to a gene: 5. Looked up from germline, CDR1 is MNHNY and CDR2 is SVGAGI (reference sequence). There are 12 residues in the CDR3.

The TCR was taken from a woman of 80 years or more in good health. The chain joins TRBV6-6 to TRBJ2-1; 8 bases are shared with TRBD2. Input material: blood. DNA for the CDR3: TGTGCCAGCACAAACGGGGGGGCTGAGCAGTTCTTC. Its protein product is CASTNGGAEQFF.